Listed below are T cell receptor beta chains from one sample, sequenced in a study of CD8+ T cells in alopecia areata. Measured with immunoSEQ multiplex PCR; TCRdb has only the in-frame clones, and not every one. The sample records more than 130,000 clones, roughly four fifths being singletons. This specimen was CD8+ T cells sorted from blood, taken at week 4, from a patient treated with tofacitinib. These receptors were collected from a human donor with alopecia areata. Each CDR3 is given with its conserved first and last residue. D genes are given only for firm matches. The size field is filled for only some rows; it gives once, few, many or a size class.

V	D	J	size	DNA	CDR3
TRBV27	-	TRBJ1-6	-	TGTGCCAGCAGCCGCGGGGCCGGGAATTCACCCCTCCACTTT	CASSRGAGNSPLHF
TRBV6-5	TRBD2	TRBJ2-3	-	TGTGCCAGCAGTCAGGGCGGGGGGATGACAGATACGCAGTATTTT	CASSQGGGMTDTQYF
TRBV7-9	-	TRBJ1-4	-	TGTGCCAGCAGCCGCACAGGGAAAAGCGAAAAACTGTTTTTT	CASSRTGKSEKLFF
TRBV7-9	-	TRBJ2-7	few	TGTGCCAGCAGCTTTAGCTACGAGCAGTACTTC	CASSFSYEQYF
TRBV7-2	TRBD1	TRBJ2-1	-	TGTGCCAGCAGCCGCCCCGGGACAGGGGTGTACAATGAGCAGTTCTTC	CASSRPGTGVYNEQFF
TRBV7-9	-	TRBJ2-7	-	TGTGCCAGCAGCTCGAACCGGGACTTCTCCGTCTACGAGCAGTACTTC	CASSSNRDFSVYEQYF
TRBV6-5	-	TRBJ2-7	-	TGTGCCAGCACGTTAGCTCAGGGGCTGGAAGAGCAGTACTTC	CASTLAQGLEEQYF
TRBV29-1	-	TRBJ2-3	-	TGCAGCGTGAGAGCACGATTGACAGGATACACAGATACGCAGTATTTT	CSVRARLTGYTDTQYF
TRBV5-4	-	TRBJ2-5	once	TGTGCCAGCACCATCCGGGGGTACCAAGAGACCCAGTACTTC	CASTIRGYQETQYF
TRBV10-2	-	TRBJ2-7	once	TGCGCCAGCAGTGCGGCAGGGATCTACGAGCAGTACTTC	CASSAAGIYEQYF
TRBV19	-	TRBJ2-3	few	TGTGCCAGTAGTCGACTAGTCACAGATACGCAGTATTTT	CASSRLVTDTQYF
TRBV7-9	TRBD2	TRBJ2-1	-	TGTGCCAGCAGCTTAGTATCGGCTAGCGGCTATTACAATGAGCAGTTCTTC	CASSLVSASGYYNEQFF
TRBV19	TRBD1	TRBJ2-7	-	TGTGCCAGCGCCGGGACAGGGAGGACCTACGAGCAGTACTTC	CASAGTGRTYEQYF
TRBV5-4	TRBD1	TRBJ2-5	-	TGTGCCAGCAGCTCTAAGCTAGGGGGCTTAGAGACCCAGTACTTC	CASSSKLGGLETQYF
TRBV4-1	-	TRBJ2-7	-	TGCGCCAGCAGCCAAGGAACGGGGGACGAGCAGTACTTC	CASSQGTGDEQYF
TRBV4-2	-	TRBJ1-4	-	TGTGCCAGCAGCCAAGATTCAGGAAAACTGTTTTTT	CASSQDSGKLFF
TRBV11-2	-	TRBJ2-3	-	TGTGCCAGCAGCTTAACCAGACAGACTAGCACAGATACGCAGTATTTT	CASSLTRQTSTDTQYF
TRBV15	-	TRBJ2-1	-	TGTGCCACCAGCAACGGCGGAGGCTATGAGCAGTTCTTC	CATSNGGGYEQFF
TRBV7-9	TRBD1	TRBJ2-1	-	TGTGCCAGCAGCCCAGACTCCGGGACAGGCTCCTACAATGAGCAGTTCTTC	CASSPDSGTGSYNEQFF
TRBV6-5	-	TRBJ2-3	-	TGTGCCAGCAGTTACTTTCCCACGAGCACAGATACGCAGTATTTT	CASSYFPTSTDTQYF
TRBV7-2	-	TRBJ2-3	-	TGTGCCAGCAGCTTAACCGGGGGGCCCGGGGATACGCAGTATTTT	CASSLTGGPGDTQYF
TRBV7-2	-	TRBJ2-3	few	TGTGCCAGCAGCGACCGGAGTTGGGATACGCAGTATTTT	CASSDRSWDTQYF
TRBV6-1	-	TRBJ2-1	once	TGTGCCAGCAGTGAAAGGAGGTCAGGGCATGAGCAGTTCTTC	CASSERRSGHEQFF
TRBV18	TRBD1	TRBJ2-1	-	TGTGCCAGCTCACCTGGTGCAGGGGGCTACAATGAGCAGTTCTTC	CASSPGAGGYNEQFF
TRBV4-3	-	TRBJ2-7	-	TGCGCCAGCAGCCAAGATTCGGACCCCCTGAACGAGCAGTACTTC	CASSQDSDPLNEQYF
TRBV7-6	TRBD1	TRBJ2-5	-	TGTGCCAGCAGCTTAAGCGACAGGGGGCAAGAGACCCAGTACTTC	CASSLSDRGQETQYF
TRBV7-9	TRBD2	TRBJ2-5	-	TGTGCCAGCAGCTCCGGGACTAGCGGGGGGGCCTTGGAGACCCAGTACTTC	CASSSGTSGGALETQYF
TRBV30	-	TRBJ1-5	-	TGTGCCTGGACCGCAGGCTGGGGGAATCAGCCCCAGCATTTT	CAWTAGWGNQPQHF